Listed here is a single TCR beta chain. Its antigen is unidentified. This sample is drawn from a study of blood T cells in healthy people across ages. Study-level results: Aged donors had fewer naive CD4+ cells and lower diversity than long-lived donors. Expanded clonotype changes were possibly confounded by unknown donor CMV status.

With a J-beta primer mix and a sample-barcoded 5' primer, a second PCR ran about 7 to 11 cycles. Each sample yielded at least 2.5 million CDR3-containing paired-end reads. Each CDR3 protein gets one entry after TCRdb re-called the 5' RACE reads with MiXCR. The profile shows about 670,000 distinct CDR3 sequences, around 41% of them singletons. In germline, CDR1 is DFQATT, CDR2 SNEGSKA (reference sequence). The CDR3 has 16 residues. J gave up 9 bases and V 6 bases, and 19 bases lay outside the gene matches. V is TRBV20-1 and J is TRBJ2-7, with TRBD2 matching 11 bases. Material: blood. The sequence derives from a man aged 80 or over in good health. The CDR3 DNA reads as TGCAGTGCGTTCGACGCGGGAAGACTAGCGGGATTCGGGCAGTACTTC. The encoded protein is CSAFDAGRLAGFGQYF.